This TCR beta chain was recorded in a study of early T cells in non-severe SARS-CoV-2 infection (dated by TCRdb to the early 2020s). With regard to the full study: Because TCR sequencing relied on bulk RNA taken from unsorted whole blood, pairing of alpha and beta chains was not possible. The full study reports these points: VDJdb matching was skewed toward anti-spike CD8 responses, so virus-specific expansions were likely underestimated and private and CD4 specificities were missed.

Library preparation employed 5' RACE. This sample was sequenced with a NextSeq 500. In the TCR library protocol, unique molecular identifiers were attached to individual cDNA molecules to correct for PCR bias and sequencing error. TCR alpha and beta chains were both sequenced, and the abundances of alpha and beta sequences in each sample were closely correlated with each other. The original methods were these. Decombinator V4 was used to perform V gene, J gene and CDR3 annotation of TCR sequences. TCRs were defined as expanded if a significant change between any two time points was detected under a Poisson model with p below 0.0001. TCR abundances were normalised to the total number of TCRs sequenced per sample and were expressed as counts per million. MAIT TCRs were defined by TRAV1-2 paired with TRAJ12, TRAJ20 or TRAJ33, and iNKT TCRs by TRAV10 paired with TRAJ18. A search of VDJdb, accessed on 1 November 2021, was run for TCRs annotated to CMV, EBV and SARS-CoV-2, with TCRs annotated for multiple antigens excluded. TCRdb reworked the public reads: Q25 trimming with fastp, MiXCR clone assembly, productive beta chains retained. Identical CDR3 proteins give one entry, which carries the most common genes and DNA. The V and J calls reflect TCRdb's pipeline rather than the authors' work. Here the sample has tens of thousands of distinct CDR3 sequences; about 9.7% occur a single time. The ten largest clones represent 4.2% of the sample.

This was a case-control study nested in a cohort of healthcare workers in London, UK, who had nasopharyngeal swab PCR tests and blood samples taken every week. Between 23 and 31 March 2020, the week of the UK lockdown, healthcare workers were enrolled and then followed up weekly for as long as 16 weeks. The germline V and J ends show losses of 4 bases and 0 bases respectively, and no gene match explains 8 bases of the junction. Counted from cysteine to phenylalanine, this CDR3 has 16 amino acids. The retained sequence is limited to the CDR3, 48 bases, with the frame set at the first base. CDR1 is given as SGHNT and CDR2 as YYREEE, both from the germline V gene (reference sequence). On this clonotype itself: Which antigen it targets is not known. Qualities for individual bases were not recorded, and no much larger clone is one base off.

The chain is made from TRBV5-4 and TRBJ2-7; TRBD1 aligns with 9 central bases. The sequence was collected from an adult who was a healthcare worker with PCR-confirmed SARS-CoV-2 infection or an uninfected control (not recorded which). The specimen was whole blood. The DNA sequence is TGTGCCAGCAGCCCTACTGGGACAGGGAGCTCCTACGAGCAGTACTTC. The resulting protein is CASSPTGTGSSYEQYF.